The 21 T cell receptor beta chains reported below all come from one sample, sequenced in a study of CD8 T cells in Susac syndrome. An amount of RNA that ranged from roughly 0.5 to 1 ug was reverse transcribed with random hexamers. TCRdb re-called the immunoSEQ multiplex PCR reads with MiXCR, one entry per CDR3 protein. The sample includes fewer than 200,000 distinct CDR3 sequences, about 95% seen only once; the top ten take approximately 0.1%. The sequencing input was CD4+ T cells from PBMCs. The receptors stem from a human donor in good health.

The CDR3 nucleotides read TGCAGTGCTAGTTTAGGGAGTCATGGCTACACCTTC. As protein: CSASLGSHGYTF. This chain connects TRBV20-1 to TRBJ1-2, with D unclear. V lost 3 bases to trimming and J lost 6 bases, with 11 bases between them. The CDR3 extends over 12 amino acids. CDR1 and CDR2 (germline): DFQATT, SNEGSKA (reference sequence).

This clonotype has only a few counts. J is TRBJ2-7 and V is TRBV20-1, with a weak D call TRBD1 (6 bases). Germline values: CDR1 DFQATT, CDR2 SNEGSKA (reference sequence). The V end was cut by 4 bases, the J end by 2 bases, with 9 bases between. The CDR3 totals 12 residues. The CDR3 region has the DNA TGCAGTGCTACTGGACAGACCTACGAGCAGTACTTC. The encoded protein is CSATGQTYEQYF.

This chain connects TRBV4-2 to TRBJ2-5; 9 nucleotides align to TRBD2. V lost 4 bases to trimming and J lost 4 bases; unmatched junction nucleotides: 16. The germline V gene encodes CDR1 LGHNA and CDR2 YNFKEQ. The length of the CDR3 is 18 residues. The CDR3 region has the DNA TGTGCCAGCAGCCTTAAGGGTGGCGGGAGGGCCAATTTAGAGACCCAGTACTTC. Protein product: CASSLKGGGRANLETQYF.

This sequence joins TRBV23-1 and TRBJ2-7; possible D gene TRBD1, 5 bases. TRBV23-1 is labeled an ORF, and its function is uncertain. Trimming cost V 0 bases and J 3 bases, with 15 bases left between them. The CDR3 totals 16 residues. The DNA for the CDR3 is TGCGCCAGCAGTCAATCGATAGGGTGCAGGGTCTACGAGCAGTACTTC. Translating gives CASSQSIGCRVYEQYF.

V and J are TRBV30 and TRBJ2-2; D is ambiguous. V lost 4 bases, J lost 6 bases, and 15 bases lay in between. Germline CDR1 reads GTSNPN; CDR2 reads SVGIG (reference sequence). This CDR3 region has 14 residues. The CDR3 region is CAWTLYPGSGELFF. The DNA of the CDR3 is TGTGCCTGGACATTATACCCCGGCTCCGGGGAGCTGTTTTTT.

The chain employs TRBV12-3 or TRBV12-4 and TRBJ2-1; TRBD2 matches 7 bases. V gave up 5 bases and J gave up 6 bases; unmatched junction bases: 4. The CDR3 has 13 amino acids. The CDR3 region has the DNA TGTGCCAGCAGTCCAAGCGGGATCAATGAGCAGTTCTTC. Its translation is CASSPSGINEQFF.

The V gene is TRBV30, the J gene TRBJ1-2; unclear D gene. V was trimmed by 1 base and J by 3 bases, leaving 6 bases between them. This CDR3 comprises 12 residues. The germline CDR1 and CDR2 sequences are GTSNPN and SVGIG (reference sequence). The CDR3 DNA sequence: TGTGCCTGGAGTGGGATCTACTATGGCTACACCTTC. Residues: CAWSGIYYGYTF.

The chain employs TRBV9 and TRBJ2-1, with 11 bases matching TRBD2. The germline gives CDR1 SGDLS, CDR2 YYNGEE. The CDR3 has 17 amino acids. The ends lost 4 bases at V and 7 bases at J; junction bases unmatched: 13. For the CDR3, the DNA is TGTGCCAGCAGCCCAGAGAAGGGGGTAGCGGGAGGGAATGAGCAGTTCTTC. This codes for CASSPEKGVAGGNEQFF.

The chain carries TRBV2 and TRBJ2-1, with D possibly matching TRBD1 (7 bases). The J call may be faulty, since TRBJ2-7 better matches the DNA end. CDR1 and CDR2 (germline): SNHLY, FYNNEI. This CDR3 has 14 amino acids. This CDR3 reads CASSETGLAQEQYF. The DNA for the CDR3 is TGTGCCAGCAGCGAGACAGGGCTAGCGCAAGAGCAGTACTTC.

The rearrangement uses TRBV20-1 and TRBJ2-3; 11 bases are shared with TRBD1. From germline, CDR1 is DFQATT and CDR2 SNEGSKA (reference sequence). With 6 bases clipped from V and 5 bases from J, the junction kept 10 bases outside the gene matches. The CDR3 has 15 amino acids. CDR3 nucleotides: TGCAGTGCGCACCCGGGACAGGGGGTCGGAGATACGCAGTATTTT. It specifies CSAHPGQGVGDTQYF.

The chain links TRBV29-1 to TRBJ2-7; TRBD1 agrees at 7 bases. Losses at the gene ends were 1 base for V and 1 base for J; bases not matched to a gene: 4. This CDR3 spans 14 amino acids. Per germline, CDR1 SQVTM and CDR2 ANQGSEA. CDR3 bases: TGCAGCGTTGAAGTCGGGACAGATTCCTACGAGCAGTACTTC. Translating it yields CSVEVGTDSYEQYF.

The chain is built from TRBV29-1 and TRBJ1-1, with D hard to call. The CDR3 consists of 10 residues. CDR1 is SQVTM, CDR2 ANQGSEA, per germline. V dropped 0 bases and J dropped 10 bases, with 6 bases sitting between them. CDR3 coding DNA: TGCAGCGTTGAAGAGGGTGGAGCTTTCTTT. This sequence encodes CSVEEGGAFF.

CDR3 region: CASSQRTDSYEQYF. DNA of the CDR3: TGTGCCAGCAGCCAGCGGACCGATTCCTACGAGCAGTACTTC. This sequence joins TRBV3-1 and TRBJ2-7; D gene uncertain. Trimming shortened V by 3 bases and J by 1 base, and 10 bases separated the two germline ends. This CDR3 contains 14 residues. Germline CDR1 LGHDT, CDR2 YNNKEL (reference sequence).

In this sample, this clonotype turned up once. The V call is TRBV28, the J call TRBJ2-5; 11 bases are shared with TRBD2. Germline V CDR1 and CDR2: MDHEN, SYDVKM. After removal of 6 bases from V and 2 bases from J, the junction contained 8 bases not matched to a gene. The CDR3 runs to 16 residues. The CDR3: CASSLGLAGPQETQYF. The CDR3 DNA sequence: TGTGCCAGCAGCCTCGGACTAGCGGGCCCTCAAGAGACCCAGTACTTC.

The chain has TRBV13 and TRBJ2-7, with D perhaps TRBD2 (6 bases). With 6 bases removed from V and 2 bases from J, the gap between germline ends came to 20 bases. CDR3 size: 16 residues. Germline V gene data show CDR1 as PRHDT and CDR2 as FYEKMQ (reference sequence). CDR3 protein: CASSPLVLAGTYEQYF. The CDR3 nucleotides read TGTGCCAGCAGTCCACTCGTCCTGGCGGGGACCTACGAGCAGTACTTC.

The chain recombines TRBV29-1 with TRBJ2-2; the match to TRBD2 covers 10 bases. Germline CDR1 and CDR2: SQVTM and ANQGSEA. The length of the CDR3 is 13 residues. J was trimmed by 5 bases and V by 6 bases; bases with no gene match: 3. CDR3 residues: CSVDSGRTGELFF. In DNA form, the CDR3 reads TGCAGCGTCGATAGCGGGAGGACCGGGGAGCTGTTTTTT.

The V and J genes are TRBV4-2 and TRBJ2-1, with D maybe TRBD2 (6 bases). Germline CDR1 LGHNA, CDR2 YNFKEQ. CDR3 length: 16 amino acids. Trimming removed 8 bases at V and 7 bases at J, with 24 bases between. The CDR3 here is CASCTSRLGVGNEQFF. The CDR3 DNA is TGTGCCAGCTGCACCTCGAGACTAGGGGTAGGAAATGAGCAGTTCTTC.

The chain carries TRBV24-1 and TRBJ2-1; TRBD2 matches 9 bases. V dropped 1 base and J dropped 4; count of bases not matched to a gene: 4. Germline V lookup: CDR1 KGHDR, CDR2 SFDVKD. The CDR3 length is 16 residues. The CDR3 DNA reads as TGTGCCACCAGTGATTTCGTAGCGGGAGATTACAATGAGCAGTTCTTC. Its translation is CATSDFVAGDYNEQFF.

V and J are TRBV4-2 and TRBJ1-4; D possibly corresponds to TRBD1 (5 bases). The V end lost 1 base, the J end lost 6 bases, and 9 bases lay between the germline ends. CDR3 length: 14 amino acids. CDR1 LGHNA and CDR2 YNFKEQ come from the germline V gene. The CDR3: CASSQGQRHEKLFF. CDR3 bases: TGTGCCAGCAGCCAAGGACAGCGACATGAAAAACTGTTTTTT.

The CDR3 sequence: CASSPLTSGGSTDTQYF. DNA for the CDR3: TGTGCCAGCTCCCCTCTGACTAGCGGGGGTAGCACAGATACGCAGTATTTT. The chain uses TRBV27 and TRBJ2-3; 12 bases are shared with TRBD2. This CDR3 has 17 amino acids. Trimming at V came to 8 bases and at J to 0 bases, leaving 9 bases not matched to a gene. Germline CDR1 MNHEY, CDR2 SMNVEV (reference sequence).

The V call is TRBV29-1, the J call TRBJ2-7; TRBD1 matches 10 bases. This CDR3 contains 14 residues. The ends lost 3 bases at V and 0 bases at J; junction bases unmatched: 2. Germline V gives CDR1 SQVTM, CDR2 ANQGSEA. This chain's CDR3 is CSVDGQGVSYEQYF. The DNA for the CDR3 is TGCAGCGTTGATGGACAGGGGGTCTCCTACGAGCAGTACTTC.